A single sample gave rise to the 16 T cell receptor beta chains below, sequenced in a study of T cells in Graves' hyperthyroidism and ophthalmopathy. Amplification yielded TCR beta CDR3 regions, with RNA transcripts as the source. During a first-round RT-PCR of the TCR CDR3, the HTBI primer set was used. TCRdb re-derived calls from the multiplex PCR reads in MiXCR, one entry per CDR3 protein. In the table there are fewer than 650,000 distinct CDR3 sequences, more than 13% of which are singletons. The source material was blood. The receptor set was obtained from a woman between 18 and 30 years old with Graves' ophthalmopathy.

This clonotype was counted at least ten times. V is TRBV7-2 and J is TRBJ2-7, with TRBD1 matching over 7 bases. Germline CDR1 reads SGHTA; CDR2 reads FQGNSA. The CDR3 contains 16 residues. With 2 bases clipped from V and 2 bases from J, the junction kept 9 bases outside the gene matches. The CDR3, as DNA: TGTGCCAGCAGCTTATCCCCGGGACAGCCTCCCTACGAGCAGTACTTC. It yields the protein CASSLSPGQPPYEQYF.

This sequence joins TRBV2 and TRBJ2-1; 10 bases align to TRBD2. Germline-derived CDR1 and CDR2 are SNHLY and FYNNEI. V shed 6 bases, J shed 0 bases, and the junction held 20 bases outside the gene matches. The CDR3 length is 21 residues. The CDR3 spells CASSLGSLAGAVGRSYNEQFF. In nucleotides, the CDR3 is TGTGCCAGCAGCTTGGGATCTCTAGCGGGAGCAGTAGGACGCTCCTACAATGAGCAGTTCTTC. Filled out from reference TRBV2 and TRBJ2-1, the complete variable domain reads EPEVTQTPSHQVTQMGQEVILRCVPISNHLYFYWYRQILGQKVEFLVSFYNNEISEKSEIFDDQFSVERPDGSNFTLKIRSTKLEDSAMYFCASSLGSLAGAVGRSYNEQFFGPGTRLTVL.

This clonotype was detected many times. This rearrangement joins TRBV7-9 to TRBJ2-7; 7 nucleotides line up with TRBD1. The CDR3 sequence is 15 residues long. The junction had 8 bases not matched to a gene; V was cut back by 1 base and J by 5 bases. Germline CDR1 SEHNR, CDR2 FQNEAQ (reference sequence). The CDR3 loop is CASSLEGGGWHEQYF. The CDR3 DNA sequence: TGTGCCAGCAGCTTAGAAGGGGGCGGTTGGCACGAGCAGTACTTC.

This clonotype was seen repeatedly, ten times or more. The gene calls are TRBV7-8 and TRBJ2-2, with 8 bases matching TRBD1. The CDR3 has 15 residues. V lost 6 bases, J lost 4 bases, and 7 bases stayed unmatched. Per the germline V gene, CDR1 is SGHVS and CDR2 is FQNEAQ. The CDR3 DNA is TGTGCCAGCAGTGGAAGGACAGGGATCACCGGGGAGCTGTTTTTT. This translates into CASSGRTGITGELFF.

This clonotype was observed a few times. The chain recombines TRBV7-2 with TRBJ2-7; D could derive from TRBD1 or TRBD2 (5 bases each). V lost 5 bases, J lost 5 bases, and 13 bases lay in between. CDR1 and CDR2 from the germline V gene are SGHTA and FQGNSA. CDR3 length equals 13 residues. The CDR3 sequence is CASSQGTVNEQYF. The DNA of the CDR3 is TGTGCCAGCAGCCAAGGGACCGTAAACGAGCAGTACTTC.

This clonotype occurred many times. The chain has TRBV12-3 or TRBV12-4 and TRBJ1-1, with D possibly matching TRBD1 (5 bases). The CDR3 is 14 residues long. The ends were cut back, 6 bases at V and 6 bases at J, with 17 bases in the middle. CDR3 sequence reads: CASSAGRRAAEAFF. The CDR3 region has the DNA TGTGCCAGCAGCGCGGGACGGCGGGCCGCTGAAGCTTTCTTT.

The chain joins TRBV6-2 or TRBV6-3 to TRBJ2-7; the D gene is possibly TRBD2 (6 bases). The CDR3 extends over 11 amino acids. V was trimmed by 6 bases and J by 7 bases, leaving 10 bases between them. The germline CDR1 and CDR2 sequences are MNHEY and SVGEGT. The CDR3 spells CASSHGREQYF. CDR3 nucleotides: TGTGCCAGCAGCCATGGGAGGGAGCAGTACTTC.

The V gene is TRBV5-1, the J gene TRBJ2-5, with D possibly matching TRBD2 (5 bases). The germline V gene has CDR1 SGHRS and CDR2 YFSETQ. Trimming pared 2 bases from V and 5 bases from J, leaving 10 bases between. The CDR3 loop spans 13 amino acids. The DNA of the CDR3 is TGCGCCAGCAGCTTCCTAGCTACGGAGACCCAGTACTTC. Translation gives CASSFLATETQYF.

This clonotype turned up a few times. The chain couples TRBV5-8 to TRBJ1-1, with 11 bases fitting TRBD1. The germline CDR1 and CDR2 sequences are SGHTS and YDEGEE. The CDR3 runs 13 residues. With V trimmed by 5 bases and J by 10 bases, 7 bases remained unmatched. This CDR3 reads CASRLGQGAGAFF. The DNA for the CDR3 is TGTGCCAGCAGGCTTGGACAGGGGGCAGGAGCTTTCTTT.

Only a few counts were recorded for this clonotype. The gene calls are TRBV28 and TRBJ1-3; 11 bases map to TRBD1. V lost 3 bases and J lost 2; bases outside the gene matches: 9. Germline V CDR1 and CDR2: MDHEN, SYDVKM. This CDR3 spans 18 amino acids. The CDR3 sequence: CASSFGFRTGGTGNTIYF. The CDR3 DNA reads TGTGCCAGCAGTTTTGGGTTTCGGACAGGGGGCACTGGAAACACCATATATTTT.

The chain recombines TRBV13 with TRBJ1-2, with 8 bases aligning to TRBD1. V shed 5 bases, J shed 6 bases, and the junction held 8 bases outside the gene matches. Germline lookup yields CDR1 PRHDT and CDR2 FYEKMQ (reference sequence). The CDR3 loop spans 14 amino acids. As DNA, the CDR3 is TGTGCCAGCAGCGTGAGGGCAGGGGGCGATGGCTACACCTTC. Amino acid sequence: CASSVRAGGDGYTF.

This clonotype was counted many times. This rearrangement joins TRBV7-2 to TRBJ2-5, with D unclear. CDR1 is SGHTA, CDR2 FQGNSA, per germline. V lost 2 bases and J 5 bases, leaving 12 bases between the germline ends. The CDR3 contains 14 residues. The CDR3 loop reads CASSLQSPVETQYF. The CDR3 nucleotides read TGTGCCAGCAGCTTACAGTCACCGGTGGAGACCCAGTACTTC.

With respect to this clonotype: A read error is possible here, since a much larger clone lies one base away. The chain couples TRBV12-3 or TRBV12-4 to TRBJ1-1, with TRBD1 as a possible D gene (5 bases). This CDR3 is 20 amino acids long. V lost 1 base, J lost 3 bases, and 27 bases lay in between. CDR3 region: CASSLGRARATLQFDTEAFF. DNA for the CDR3: TGTGCCAGCAGTTTAGGGAGGGCCAGGGCGACCCTCCAATTTGACACTGAAGCTTTCTTT.

CDR3 sequence: CASSRDTRTDTQYF. CDR3 DNA sequence: TGTGCCAGTAGTCGGGACACCCGCACAGATACGCAGTATTTT. The J gene is TRBJ2-3, the V gene TRBV19, with D possibly matching TRBD1 (6 bases). Germline CDR1 and CDR2: LNHDA and SQIVND (reference sequence). Trimming shortened V by 5 bases and J by 1 base, and 10 bases separated the two germline ends. This CDR3 spans 14 amino acids.

This clonotype was seen a handful of times. The chain employs TRBV7-9 and TRBJ1-3, with D unresolved. Per germline, CDR1 SEHNR and CDR2 FQNEAQ (reference sequence). The CDR3 is 11 residues long. The germline V and J ends were trimmed by 6 bases and 2 bases, with 2 bases remaining between them. The CDR3 nucleotides are TGTGCCAGCAGGACTGGAAACACCATATATTTT. Residues: CASRTGNTIYF.

The V and J genes are TRBV19 and TRBJ2-7; the match to TRBD2 covers 10 bases. The V segment lost 5 bases and the J segment 3 bases; nucleotides outside the gene matches: 10. The V gene's germline CDR1 is LNHDA and CDR2 SQIVND (reference sequence). The CDR3 runs to 16 residues. CDR3 DNA: TGTGCCAGTAGTTCGACTAGCGGGCGACTCTTCTACGAGCAGTACTTC. This sequence encodes CASSSTSGRLFYEQYF. Drawing the rest from reference TRBV19 and TRBJ2-7, the complete variable domain is DGGITQSPKYLFRKEGQNVTLSCEQNLNHDAMYWYRQDPGQGLRLIYYSQIVNDFQKGDIAEGYSVSREKKESFPLTVTSAQKNPTAFYLCASSSTSGRLFYEQYFGPGTRLTVT.